This T cell receptor beta chain appears in the sequencing data of a study of blood T cells in healthy people across ages. Broader study findings: Calculation of diversity from one million T cells yielded estimates considered to be underestimates.

Each donor was a healthy Caucasian individual from Russia, aged about 6 to 95. Peripheral blood was drawn, around 9.4 milliliters per donor. Concerning this clonotype itself: The antigen is undetermined. Sequence at one end of the junction differs from germline and may be a read error.

Combining a sample-barcoded 5' primer with a J-beta primer mix, a second PCR ran for 7 to 11 cycles. Every single cDNA molecule received a tag from a template-switch adaptor with 12 random nucleotides. Each CDR3 protein gets one entry after TCRdb re-called the 5' RACE reads with MiXCR. Here the sample spans about 1.4 million distinct CDR3 sequences, roughly 64% being singletons. This CDR3 is 15 amino acids long. Germline V gene sequence: CDR1 SGHVS, CDR2 FQNEAQ. The sample comprised blood. The TCR was taken from a man between 18 and 29 years old in good health. The V gene is TRBV7-8, the J gene TRBJ2-5; 11 nucleotides line up with TRBD2. The CDR3 here is CASSLRTSGQETQNF. The CDR3 bases are TGTGCCAGCAGCTTACGGACTAGCGGGCAAGAGACCCAGAACTTC.